This passage covers 9 T cell receptor beta chains from one sample sequenced in a study of T cells after yellow fever vaccination. TCRdb independently ran MiXCR on the 5' RACE reads; one entry per CDR3 protein. The table shows about 500,000 distinct CDR3 sequences, with roughly a sixth occurring only once. Sequenced material: PBMCs, taken 4 to 6 days after the first yellow fever vaccination. Source of these receptors: a man younger than 30 who received the YFV17D yellow fever vaccine.

This clonotype was observed a handful of times. V usage is TRBV5-4 and J usage is TRBJ1-1; D is undetermined. Germline loops: CDR1 SGHNT, CDR2 YYREEE (reference sequence). The CDR3 runs 15 residues. V was clipped by 1 base and J by 1 base, with 11 bases between them. The CDR3 DNA reads TGTGCCAGCAGCTTGCAGGCCAAAACGAACACTGAAGCTTTCTTT. Translation: CASSLQAKTNTEAFF.

This chain joins TRBV6-2 or TRBV6-3 and TRBJ1-1; D possibly corresponds to TRBD1 (5 bases). CDR1 is MNHEY and CDR2 is SVGEGT in the germline V gene. The CDR3 consists of 13 residues. The V gene lost 5 bases and the J gene lost 4 bases, with 11 bases spanning the gap. CDR3: CASSRREPTEAFF. The CDR3 DNA reads as TGTGCCAGCAGTCGCAGGGAACCCACTGAAGCTTTCTTT.

This clonotype has more than one count but fewer than ten. The rearrangement links TRBV4-2 to TRBJ1-1; D not certain. V lost 0 bases and J lost 7, with 9 bases in between. This CDR3 is 13 amino acids long. CDR1 LGHNA and CDR2 YNFKEQ come from the germline V gene. Here the CDR3 reads CASSQDKGSEAFF. The DNA of the CDR3 is TGTGCCAGCAGCCAAGATAAAGGGAGTGAAGCTTTCTTT.

This clonotype has only a few counts. The rearrangement links TRBV29-1 to TRBJ1-1, with no clear D. Germline V CDR1 and CDR2: SQVTM, ANQGSEA. CDR3 length: 12 amino acids. V dropped 6 bases and J dropped 4 bases, with 12 bases sitting between them. The CDR3, as DNA: TGCAGCGTGAACATGGGGAGCACTGAAGCTTTCTTT. The encoded protein is CSVNMGSTEAFF.

This clonotype was counted a few times. The rearrangement joins TRBV4-3 to TRBJ1-2, with 10 bases identical to TRBD1. Germline lookup yields CDR1 LGHNA and CDR2 YSLEER. J gave up 4 bases and V 4 bases, and 6 bases lay outside the gene matches. CDR3 length equals 15 residues. The CDR3: CASSPDRGPGYGYTF. The CDR3 coding sequence is TGCGCCAGCAGCCCAGACAGGGGGCCTGGCTATGGCTACACCTTC.

This clonotype was counted only a few times. The rearrangement joins TRBV5-1 to TRBJ2-7, with D possibly being TRBD1 (6 bases). Germline CDR1 SGHRS, CDR2 YFSETQ. The CDR3 consists of 15 residues. Trimming left V 4 bases short and J 3 bases short, with 17 bases between. CDR3 sequence reads: CASSVLGDNYYEQYF. For the CDR3, the DNA is TGCGCCAGCAGCGTATTAGGGGACAATTACTACGAGCAGTACTTC.

This clonotype was observed a few times. The V gene is TRBV2, the J gene TRBJ2-6; no clear D gene. The germline V gene encodes CDR1 SNHLY and CDR2 FYNNEI. The V and J ends lost 7 bases and 1 base respectively, with 8 bases between them. This CDR3 has 14 amino acids. This CDR3 reads CASTQTSGANVLTF. The CDR3 nucleotides are TGTGCCAGCACCCAGACTTCTGGGGCCAACGTCCTGACTTTC.

This clonotype was counted only a few times. J is TRBJ1-1 and V is TRBV20-1; TRBD1 is a possible D gene (6 bases). Trimming pared 6 bases from V and 1 base from J, leaving 18 bases between. Germline V gene lookup returns CDR1 DFQATT and CDR2 SNEGSKA (reference sequence). There are 15 residues in the CDR3. The CDR3 here is CSALTGAEKNTEAFF. CDR3 bases: TGCAGTGCCCTCACGGGGGCGGAAAAGAACACTGAAGCTTTCTTT.

This clonotype was seen many times. This rearrangement joins TRBV12-3 or TRBV12-4 to TRBJ2-7; TRBD1 aligns across 9 bases. V gave up 5 bases and J gave up 4 bases; unmatched junction bases: 6. CDR3 length: 14 amino acids. The CDR3, as DNA: TGTGCCAGCAGTGCCGGGACAGGGCTTTACGAGCAGTACTTC. This encodes CASSAGTGLYEQYF.